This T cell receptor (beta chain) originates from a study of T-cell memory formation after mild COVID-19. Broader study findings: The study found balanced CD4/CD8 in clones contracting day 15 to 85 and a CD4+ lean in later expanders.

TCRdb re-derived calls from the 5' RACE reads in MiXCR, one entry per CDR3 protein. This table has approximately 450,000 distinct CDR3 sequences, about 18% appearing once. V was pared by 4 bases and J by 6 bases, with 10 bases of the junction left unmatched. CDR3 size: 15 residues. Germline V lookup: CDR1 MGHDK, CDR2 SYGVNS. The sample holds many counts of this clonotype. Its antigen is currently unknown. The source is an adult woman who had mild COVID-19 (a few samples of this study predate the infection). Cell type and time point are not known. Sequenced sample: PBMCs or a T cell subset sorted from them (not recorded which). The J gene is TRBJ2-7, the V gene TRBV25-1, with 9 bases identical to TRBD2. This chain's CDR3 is CASSGRGTSHIEQYF. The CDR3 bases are TGTGCCAGCAGTGGACGAGGGACTAGCCACATCGAGCAGTACTTC.